In its sample, the clone carrying this T cell receptor beta chain was seen once. The antigen is undetermined. CDR1 and CDR2 (germline): SEHNR, FQNEAQ (reference sequence). The CDR3 contains 15 residues. Trimming took off 5 bases at V and 7 bases at J, with 17 bases between the two ends. This entry belongs to a study of cytomegalovirus exposure and HLA in healthy donors. General study results and limits: A later analysis showed TCR association rates differing by HLA locus, peaking at DRB1 and lowest at HLA-C. The classifier, whose performance was assessed in both the original and validation cohorts, reportedly diagnosed cytomegalovirus status with high specificity and sensitivity.

The PCR employed 60 Vbeta primers together with 13 Jbeta primers. TCRdb's table, derived via immunoSEQ multiplex PCR, lists solely in-frame clones and lacks some. The data show 150,000 or so clones, around two thirds seen once. The chain couples TRBV7-9 to TRBJ2-2, with D tentatively TRBD2 (6 bases). This clonotype originated in a woman aged 18-29 years in good health and CMV-seronegative. Sequenced input: PBMCs. CDR3 region: CASSLGVAENGELFF. CDR3 sequence (DNA): TGTGCCAGCAGCCTCGGGGTAGCGGAAAACGGGGAGCTGTTTTTT.